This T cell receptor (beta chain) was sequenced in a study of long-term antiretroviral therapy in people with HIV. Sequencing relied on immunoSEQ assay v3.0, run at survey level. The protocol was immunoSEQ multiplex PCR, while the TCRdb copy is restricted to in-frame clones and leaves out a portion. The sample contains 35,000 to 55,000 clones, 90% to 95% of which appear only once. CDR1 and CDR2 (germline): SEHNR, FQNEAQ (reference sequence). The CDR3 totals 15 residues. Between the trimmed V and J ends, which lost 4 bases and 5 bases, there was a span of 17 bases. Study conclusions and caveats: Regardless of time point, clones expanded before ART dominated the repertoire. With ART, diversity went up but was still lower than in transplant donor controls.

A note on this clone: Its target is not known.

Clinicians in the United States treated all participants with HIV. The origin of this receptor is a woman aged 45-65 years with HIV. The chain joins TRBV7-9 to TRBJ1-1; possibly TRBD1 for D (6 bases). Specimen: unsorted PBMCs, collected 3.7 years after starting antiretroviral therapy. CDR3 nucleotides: TGTGCCAGCAGCTCTTCTGGCAGGGGCTATACTGAAGCTTTCTTT. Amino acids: CASSSSGRGYTEAFF.